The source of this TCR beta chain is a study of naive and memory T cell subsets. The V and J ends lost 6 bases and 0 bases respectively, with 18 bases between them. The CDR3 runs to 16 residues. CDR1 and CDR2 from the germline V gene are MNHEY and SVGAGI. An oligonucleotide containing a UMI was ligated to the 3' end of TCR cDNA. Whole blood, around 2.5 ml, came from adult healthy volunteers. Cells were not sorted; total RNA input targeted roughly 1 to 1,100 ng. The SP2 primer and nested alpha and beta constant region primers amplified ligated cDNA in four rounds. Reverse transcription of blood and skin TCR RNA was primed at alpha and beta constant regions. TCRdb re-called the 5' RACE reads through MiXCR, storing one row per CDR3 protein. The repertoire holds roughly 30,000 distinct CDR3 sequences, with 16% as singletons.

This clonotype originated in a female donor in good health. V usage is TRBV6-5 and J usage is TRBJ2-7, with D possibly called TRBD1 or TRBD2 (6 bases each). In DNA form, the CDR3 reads TGTGCCAGCAGAGGGGGGCTCCGGGGTTCCTCCTACGAGCAGTACTTC. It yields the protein CASRGGLRGSSYEQYF.